This T cell receptor beta chain came from a study of OX40 agonist ivuxolimab in advanced cancers. Study context: The diagnoses of dose-escalation patients were hepatocellular carcinoma, melanoma, renal cell or head and neck cancer. Of mixed ages from about 23 to 90 and averaging about 56 years, the group was 65% to 85% male.

TCRdb keeps only in-frame clones here, not all; method: immunoSEQ multiplex PCR. The sample lists around 77,000 clones, over 85% seen once, with more than 4% in the top ten. The starting material was CD4+ or CD8+ T cells sorted from blood, obtained in a trial of the OX40 agonist ivuxolimab. The sequence was collected from an adult with an advanced solid tumor such as melanoma, head and neck, liver or kidney cancer.

In DNA form, the CDR3 reads TGTGCCAGCAGCGTAGGTGGGCGTCCAGAGACCCAGTACTTC. It specifies CASSVGGRPETQYF. V is TRBV9 and J is TRBJ2-5; D gene uncertain. The germline V gene has CDR1 SGDLS and CDR2 YYNGEE. This CDR3 is built from 14 residues. Trimming took 0 bases from V and 4 from J, leaving 10 bases between them. Together with reference TRBV9 and TRBJ2-5, the CDR3 gives the full variable domain: DSGVTQTPKHLITATGQRVTLRCSPRSGDLSVYWYQQSLDQGLQFLIQYYNGEERAKGNILERFSAQQFPDLHSELNLSSLELGDSALYFCASSVGGRPETQYFGPGTRLLVL.